This T cell receptor beta chain was retrieved from a study of T cell responses to AZD1222 COVID-19 vaccine. Overall study findings and caveats: Just six or seven AZD1222 recipients tested seropositive at baseline.

Concerning this clone: Its antigen remains unknown.

The method was immunoSEQ multiplex PCR; TCRdb's version includes in-frame clones alone and lacks a portion of them. The data contain around 97,000 clones, around 92% of them seen just once; the ten biggest clones take up 45% to 50%. The V and J ends lost 5 bases and 5 bases respectively, with 16 bases between them. Germline CDR1 is SGHTA and CDR2 is FQGNSA. CDR3 length equals 15 residues. V and J are TRBV7-2 and TRBJ2-1; D is possibly TRBD2 (7 bases). This sample comprised peripheral blood, obtained on day 0 of AZD1222 vaccination. The receptor was derived from an adult in good health. In DNA form, the CDR3 reads TGTGCCAGCAGCCCCGGGGGGCCGGGTAACAATGAGCAGTTCTTC. Its protein product is CASSPGGPGNNEQFF.